The next 10 T cell receptor beta chains were all read from a single sample in a study of Tregs in tolerant kidney transplant recipients. Only in-frame clones appear in the TCRdb table, and some are missing; sequencing was by immunoSEQ multiplex PCR. The sample lists about 46,000 clones, less than 95% occurring once. The sample comprised Tregs from blood. The receptors come from a human donor in good health.

The chain uses TRBV6-1 and TRBJ2-1, with 8 nucleotides matching TRBD2. Germline assignment: CDR1 MNHNS and CDR2 SASEGT. V shed 7 bases, J shed 0 bases, and the junction held 2 bases outside the gene matches. This CDR3 has 14 amino acids. CDR3 in DNA: TGTGCCAGCACCCGGGAGGGCTCCTACAATGAGCAGTTCTTC. Protein: CASTREGSYNEQFF.

In DNA, the CDR3 is TGTGCCAGCAGTTGGTCGAGGGGGAACACAGATACGCAGTATTTT. Translation gives CASSWSRGNTDTQYF. The chain links TRBV6-5 to TRBJ2-3; TRBD1 is a possible D gene (6 bases). The CDR3 contains 15 residues. Germline CDR1 reads MNHEY; CDR2 reads SVGAGI. Trimming shortened V by 4 bases and J by 2 bases, and 13 bases separated the two germline ends.

The sample holds a few counts of this clone. This rearrangement joins TRBV6-1 to TRBJ2-5; D assignment may be TRBD1 or TRBD2 (5 bases each). The V end was cut by 6 bases, the J end by 4 bases, with 15 bases between. Germline assignment: CDR1 MNHNS and CDR2 SASEGT. The CDR3 extends over 14 amino acids. The CDR3 is CASSQGEIAETQYF. The CDR3 DNA reads as TGTGCCAGCAGCCAAGGGGAGATTGCAGAGACCCAGTACTTC.

The gene calls are TRBV27 and TRBJ1-5; 7 nucleotides match TRBD1. CDR1 MNHEY and CDR2 SMNVEV come from the germline V gene (reference sequence). The CDR3 length is 14 residues. J was trimmed by 2 bases and V by 6 bases; bases with no gene match: 4. The CDR3 loop is CASRRTGRNQPQHF. CDR3 DNA: TGTGCCAGCAGGAGGACAGGACGCAATCAGCCCCAGCATTTT.

The rearrangement joins TRBV5-4 to TRBJ2-7; D gene uncertain. The CDR3 covers 12 residues. V lost 0 bases and J 6 bases, leaving 7 bases between the germline ends. Germline loops: CDR1 SGHNT, CDR2 YYREEE (reference sequence). The CDR3 region is CASSLEQAEQYF. CDR3 sequence (DNA): TGTGCCAGCAGCTTGGAGCAGGCCGAGCAGTACTTC.

This chain connects TRBV10-3 to TRBJ1-5, with D hard to call. The germline V gene encodes CDR1 ENHRY and CDR2 SYGVKD. With 10 bases removed from V and 5 bases from J, the gap between germline ends came to 18 bases. CDR3 length: 14 residues. CDR3 loop: CATKDEEDHQPQHF. CDR3 in DNA: TGTGCCACCAAGGACGAGGAGGACCATCAGCCCCAGCATTTT.

The gene calls are TRBV29-1 and TRBJ2-3; no reliable D call. Germline CDR1 reads SQVTM; CDR2 reads ANQGSEA. CDR3 length: 15 residues. Trimming left V 3 bases short and J 0 bases short, with 13 bases between. For the CDR3, the DNA is TGCAGCGTTGACCCTACTGTCGGTAGCACAGATACGCAGTATTTT. Translating it yields CSVDPTVGSTDTQYF.

This chain connects TRBV5-1 to TRBJ2-4, with D perhaps matching TRBD1 (6 bases). V was clipped by 4 bases and J by 0 bases, with 17 bases between them. The germline gives CDR1 SGHRS, CDR2 YFSETQ. The CDR3 has 17 residues. The CDR3 protein is CASSPWETGRAKNIQYF. CDR3 coding DNA: TGCGCCAGCAGCCCATGGGAGACAGGCAGAGCCAAAAACATTCAGTACTTC.

The rearrangement uses TRBV20-1 and TRBJ1-2; D unclear. Trimming removed 4 bases at V and 5 bases at J, with 8 bases between. This CDR3 has 11 amino acids. Germline V gene data show CDR1 as DFQATT and CDR2 as SNEGSKA (reference sequence). In DNA, the CDR3 is TGCAGTGCTACCGTGGATTATGGCTACACCTTC. It yields the protein CSATVDYGYTF.

The chain recombines TRBV5-1 with TRBJ2-1; TRBD2 agrees at 10 bases. The V gene end was trimmed by 4 bases and the J gene end by 9 bases; junction bases not matched to a gene: 7. CDR3 length: 14 amino acids. Germline V gives CDR1 SGHRS, CDR2 YFSETQ. The CDR3 region has the DNA TGCGCCAGCAGCGTGCCTCTAGCGGGGGTTGAGCAGTTCTTC. Protein sequence: CASSVPLAGVEQFF.